This entry lists 27 T cell receptor beta chains sequenced from one sample in a study of T cell clonality in common variable immunodeficiency. The method was immunoSEQ multiplex PCR; TCRdb's version includes in-frame clones alone and lacks a portion of them. Observed are some 60,000 clones, no singletons, with the top ten taking about 1.5%. The source material was peripheral blood mononuclear cells. These receptors were obtained from a person aged 18 to 70 in good health.

This clone appeared many times. The read ends 3 residues shy of where the CDR3 ends; the end is completed using the germline J gene. This chain links TRBV18 with TRBJ2-1, with 10 nucleotides matching TRBD2. Germline V gene data show CDR1 as KGHSH and CDR2 as LQKENI. The CDR3 is 16 amino acids. Unmatched junction bases numbered 6, after V lost 2 bases and J lost 5 bases. The CDR3 spells CASSPVLAGPNNEQFF. Incomplete CDR3 DNA: TGTGCCAGCTCACCAGTACTAGCGGGACCTAACAATGAG.

This clone was counted at least ten times. The CDR3 end falls 3 residues outside the read, so it is completed with the germline J gene. The gene calls are TRBV14 and TRBJ2-7; 8 nucleotides line up with TRBD2. The CDR3 sequence is 16 residues long. Germline values: CDR1 SGHDN, CDR2 FVKESK. V lost 4 bases, J lost 4 bases, and 12 bases stayed unmatched. CDR3 DNA, as far as it was read: TGTGCCAGCAGCCCGAAGGGCCCTAGCGGGCAGTACGAG. It yields the protein CASSPKGPSGQYE. The full CDR3 protein is CASSPKGPSGQYEQYF.

This clone occurred many times. CDR3: CASSLGLHTDTQYF. The CDR3 bases that were read are TGTGCCAGCAGTTTGGGACTACACACAGATACG. The chain combines TRBV27 with TRBJ2-3, with TRBD2 matching over 7 bases. The CDR3 end is not reached by the read, which stops 3 residues before it; the germline J gene fills it in. After removal of 3 bases from V and 2 bases from J, the junction contained 2 bases not matched to a gene. The CDR3 sequence is 14 residues long. Germline assignment: CDR1 MNHEY and CDR2 SMNVEV (reference sequence).

This clone was detected many times. The missing CDR3 end, 3 residues past where the read stops, is filled in from the germline J gene. This chain connects TRBV19 to TRBJ2-1, with 8 bases matching TRBD1. CDR1 is LNHDA, CDR2 SQIVND, per germline (reference sequence). This CDR3 has 13 amino acids. V shed 6 bases, J shed 4 bases, and the junction held 2 bases outside the gene matches. The CDR3 protein is CASRDRVYNEQFF. The CDR3 DNA, read in part, is TGTGCCAGTAGGGACAGGGTTTACAATGAG.

There are many counts of this clone. The observed sequence ends 3 residues before the CDR3 terminus, with the missing tail filled in from the germline J gene. The chain is built from TRBV28 and TRBJ2-7; D perhaps matches TRBD2 (6 bases). This CDR3 contains 14 residues. In germline, CDR1 is MDHEN, CDR2 SYDVKM. V lost 3 bases, J lost 3 bases, and 12 bases lay in between. The sequenced CDR3 bases are TGTGCCAGCAGTTTCCTAGCGAAAAACTACGAG. It codes for CASSFLAKNYE. The entire CDR3 protein is CASSFLAKNYEQYF.

Many counts were recorded for this clone. Here the CDR3 reads CASSPPATGLAKNIQYF. The part of the CDR3 DNA that was read is TGTGCCAGCTCACCACCAGCGACAGGTCTAGCCAAAAACATT. This chain joins TRBV18 and TRBJ2-4, with D tentatively TRBD1 (6 bases). The DNA ends 3 residues before the CDR3 does, and the rest of the CDR3 is filled in from the germline J gene. The CDR3 is 17 residues long. Germline CDR1 reads KGHSH; CDR2 reads LQKENI. V was shortened by 0 bases and J by 0 bases, with 12 bases between the two germline ends.

This clone was recorded many times. The read comes to an end 3 residues before the CDR3 does, leaving the germline J gene to fill in the end. The genes are TRBV6-1 and TRBJ2-3, with D perhaps TRBD1 (5 bases). CDR1 and CDR2 from the germline V gene are MNHNS and SASEGT. Trimming took off 3 bases at V and 3 bases at J, with 7 bases between the two ends. The CDR3 sequence is 13 residues long. The CDR3 loop reads CASSDQGTDTQYF. The DNA read from the CDR3 is TGTGCCAGCAGTGATCAGGGTACAGATACG.

This clone was recorded at least ten times. The sequenced fragment ends 3 residues before the CDR3 boundary, so the rest is inferred from the germline J gene. J is TRBJ1-1 and V is TRBV5-6; D remains unclear. The CDR3 loop spans 11 amino acids. The V and J ends lost 4 bases and 6 bases respectively, with 7 bases between them. Germline loops: CDR1 SGHDT, CDR2 YYEEEE. Partial CDR3 DNA: TGTGCCAGCAGCGGCGGCCCTGAA. Its protein is CASSGGPE. The whole CDR3 sequence reads CASSGGPEAFF.

This clone was counted many times. With the read ending 3 residues before the CDR3 end, the germline J gene is used to fill in that end. The V call is TRBV19, the J call TRBJ1-5, with D possibly being TRBD1 (5 bases). Germline loops: CDR1 LNHDA, CDR2 SQIVND (reference sequence). V was pared by 1 base and J by 0 bases, with 7 bases between. The CDR3 is 15 residues long. The covered CDR3 bases are TGTGCCAGTAGTATAGGACAGAATAGCAATCAGCCC. As protein: CASSIGQNSNQP. From start to end, the CDR3 is CASSIGQNSNQPQHF.

The sample holds many counts of this clone. The read comes to an end 3 residues before the CDR3 does, leaving the germline J gene to fill in the end. This chain uses TRBV7-9 with TRBJ2-6, with a tentative D call TRBD1 (6 bases). V was pared by 8 bases and J by 0 bases, with 11 bases between. The CDR3 extends over 15 amino acids. Germline V gene data show CDR1 as SEHNR and CDR2 as FQNEAQ (reference sequence). The DNA read from the CDR3 is TGTGCCAGCGAAGCACAGGGCTCTGGGGCCAACGTC. This gives the protein CASEAQGSGANV. The whole CDR3 sequence is CASEAQGSGANVLTF.

This clone was seen many times. Partial CDR3 DNA: TGTGCCAGCAGCGTAGGAGCGGGGTACAATGAG. Its translation is CASSVGAGYNE. The whole CDR3 sequence reads CASSVGAGYNEQFF. The V gene is TRBV9, the J gene TRBJ2-1; 7 nucleotides line up with TRBD2. The sequence runs out 3 residues before the end of the CDR3; the remainder is reconstructed from the germline J gene. Looked up from germline, CDR1 is SGDLS and CDR2 is YYNGEE. V gave up 0 bases and J gave up 4 bases; unmatched junction bases: 1. The CDR3 is 14 amino acids.

This clone has ten or more counts. The CDR3 end is not reached by the read, which stops 3 residues before it; the germline J gene fills it in. V and J are TRBV5-6 and TRBJ2-7; 7 bases map to TRBD1. CDR1 and CDR2 from the germline V gene are SGHDT and YYEEEE. The CDR3 sequence is 14 residues long. V dropped 4 bases and J dropped 2; count of bases not matched to a gene: 6. The part of the CDR3 DNA that was read is TGTGCCAGCAGCACACCGGGACAGACCTACGAG. Protein product: CASSTPGQTYE. The full CDR3 sequence reads CASSTPGQTYEQYF.

In the case of this clone: Read coverage stops 3 residues before the CDR3 terminus; the germline J gene supplies the remainder. The chain combines TRBV7-3 with TRBJ2-3; D gene ambiguous. The V end was cut by 3 bases, the J end by 1 base, with 11 bases between. CDR1 SGHTA and CDR2 FQGTGA come from the germline V gene. This CDR3 is built from 15 residues. The DNA read from the CDR3 is TGTGCCAGCAGCTTTGGGCAGCTTGGCACAGATACG. Its protein is CASSFGQLGTDT. The entire CDR3 sequence reads CASSFGQLGTDTQYF.

This clone was picked up many times. The read stops 3 residues short of the end of the CDR3; the missing end is completed from the germline J gene. This chain links TRBV20-1 with TRBJ1-2, with 8 bases lining up with TRBD1. CDR1 is DFQATT, CDR2 SNEGSKA, per germline (reference sequence). V trimming: 4 bases; J trimming: 1 base; junction bases outside the gene matches: 11. The CDR3 has 16 amino acids. The CDR3 reads CSATSGDRRFNYGYTF. The DNA read from the CDR3 is TGCAGTGCTACCAGCGGGGACAGGAGATTTAACTATGGC.

The table lists this clone with many counts. With the read ending 3 residues before the CDR3 end, the germline J gene is used to fill in that end. V and J are TRBV30 and TRBJ1-5; TRBD1 matches at 9 bases. Germline trimming cut 3 bases from V and 6 bases from J; bases unmatched to any gene: 9. The germline gives CDR1 GTSNPN, CDR2 SVGIG (reference sequence). The CDR3 has 15 amino acids. The covered CDR3 bases are TGTGCCTGGAGCCCCGGGACAGGGCTAGTTCAGCCC. Translated: CAWSPGTGLVQP. The complete CDR3 reads CAWSPGTGLVQPQHF.

This clone was seen ten or more times. The missing CDR3 end, 3 residues past where the read stops, is filled in from the germline J gene. The chain combines TRBV7-8 with TRBJ2-3, with D perhaps TRBD1 (6 bases). CDR3 length equals 15 residues. V shed 1 base and J shed 2 bases, with 10 bases lying between them. Germline values: CDR1 SGHVS, CDR2 FQNEAQ. The DNA read from the CDR3 is TGTGCCAGCAGCTTAGGGACAGCTCTCACAGATACG. This sequence encodes CASSLGTALTDT. The whole CDR3 protein reads CASSLGTALTDTQYF.

This clone was counted ten times or more. CDR3 protein: CASSLGLAGGASTDTQYF. CDR3 DNA (partial): TGTGCCAGCAGCTTAGGACTAGCGGGAGGGGCAAGCACAGATACG. The chain employs TRBV7-6 and TRBJ2-3; 14 nucleotides match TRBD2. The CDR3 goes on 3 residues after the read ends, and that part is filled in from the germline J gene. This CDR3 has 18 amino acids. The V and J ends lost 1 base and 0 bases, in that order; junction bases with no gene match: 3. The germline CDR1 and CDR2 sequences are SGHVS and FNYEAQ. The entire variable domain, with the rest obtained from reference TRBV7-6 and TRBJ2-3, is as follows: GAGVSQSPRYKVTKRGQDVALRCDPISGHVSLYWYRQALGQGPEFLTYFNYEAQQDKSGLPNDRFSAERPEGSISTLTIQRTEQRDSAMYRCASSLGLAGGASTDTQYFGPGTRLTVL.

In this sample, this clone turned up many times. The read ends 3 residues early relative to the CDR3; the germline J gene fills the gap. The V and J genes are TRBV14 and TRBJ1-3; D uncertain. V lost 2 bases and J lost 3, with 11 bases in between. Per the germline V gene, CDR1 is SGHDN and CDR2 is FVKESK. The CDR3 runs to 15 residues. Incomplete CDR3 DNA: TGTGCCAGCAGCCAATCCGCGGGCTTTGGAAACACC. This translates into CASSQSAGFGNT. The whole CDR3 protein reads CASSQSAGFGNTIYF. The variable domain in full, with the rest retrieved from reference TRBV14 and TRBJ1-3, is EAGVTQFPSHSVIEKGQTVTLRCDPISGHDNLYWYRRVMGKEIKFLLHFVKESKQDESGMPNNRFLAERTGGTYSTLKVQPAELEDSGVYFCASSQSAGFGNTIYFGEGSWLTVV.

Many counts were recorded for this clone. Read coverage stops 3 residues before the CDR3 terminus; the germline J gene supplies the remainder. The genes are TRBV4-2 and TRBJ2-7; TRBD2 matches 12 bases. Germline V gene sequence: CDR1 LGHNA, CDR2 YNFKEQ. V was pared by 1 base and J by 2 bases, with 9 bases of the junction left unmatched. The CDR3 loop spans 18 amino acids. The sequenced part of the CDR3 DNA is TGTGCCAGCAGCCAAGCACTAGCGGGAGGCCCCACGCCCTACGAG. Translation gives CASSQALAGGPTPYE. The complete CDR3 sequence is CASSQALAGGPTPYEQYF.

Ten or more counts support this clone. Read data end 3 residues before the CDR3 end; the end is taken from the germline J gene. The genes are TRBV28 and TRBJ2-7, with TRBD1 identical over 11 bases. This CDR3 region has 17 residues. Germline CDR1 reads MDHEN; CDR2 reads SYDVKM. Trimming took 1 base from V and 6 from J; bases not matched to a gene: 11. The CDR3 here is CASSLFYSGQGASEQYF. CDR3 bases read: TGTGCCAGCAGTTTATTTTACAGCGGACAGGGGGCCTCCGAG. Complete variable domain (other parts from reference TRBV28 and TRBJ2-7): DVKVTQSSRYLVKRTGEKVFLECVQDMDHENMFWYRQDPGLGLRLIYFSYDVKMKEKGDIPEGYSVSREKKERFSLILESASTNQTSMYLCASSLFYSGQGASEQYFGPGTRLTVT.

The table lists this clone with many counts. The read ends 3 residues shy of where the CDR3 ends; the end is completed using the germline J gene. The chain is built from TRBV20-1 and TRBJ2-1; weak D call: TRBD1 (5 bases). The CDR3 loop spans 16 amino acids. The germline V gene has CDR1 DFQATT and CDR2 SNEGSKA (reference sequence). The ends were cut back, 2 bases at V and 0 bases at J, with 14 bases in the middle. This chain's CDR3 is CSARTHRMSSYNEQFF. The sequenced CDR3 bases are TGCAGTGCTAGAACCCACAGGATGAGCTCCTACAATGAG.

This clone was observed at least ten times. With the read ending 3 residues before the CDR3 end, the germline J gene is used to fill in that end. The chain couples TRBV10-3 to TRBJ2-3; TRBD2 matches 11 bases. The germline gives CDR1 ENHRY, CDR2 SYGVKD. The CDR3 has 19 residues. The V and J ends lost 3 bases and 2 bases, in that order; junction bases with no gene match: 13. The CDR3 loop reads CAISDFPTSGSSSTDTQYF. Partial CDR3 DNA: TGTGCCATCAGTGATTTTCCCACTAGCGGGAGTTCTTCCACAGATACG.

The table lists this clone with many counts. The read gets to within 3 residues of the CDR3 end, and the germline J gene fills in the rest. The rearrangement uses TRBV30 and TRBJ1-1; D unclear. Trimming stripped 0 bases from V and 4 bases from J, with 12 bases between. The CDR3 totals 14 residues. Germline V lookup: CDR1 GTSNPN, CDR2 SVGIG (reference sequence). CDR3 residues: CAWSVFWASTEAFF. The sequenced part of the CDR3 DNA is TGTGCCTGGAGTGTCTTCTGGGCCAGCACTGAA.

This clone occurred many times. The read ends 3 residues shy of where the CDR3 ends; the end is completed using the germline J gene. This chain uses TRBV29-1 with TRBJ2-5, with D unresolved. The CDR3 consists of 11 residues. With 4 bases removed from V and 5 bases from J, the gap between germline ends came to 8 bases. Germline V gene lookup returns CDR1 SQVTM and CDR2 ANQGSEA. The CDR3 sequence is CSVGERETQYF. CDR3 DNA, as far as it was read: TGCAGCGTTGGTGAAAGGGAGACC.

This clone was seen repeatedly, ten times or more. The read terminates 3 residues ahead of where the CDR3 ends, so the germline J gene completes it. The chain combines TRBV9 with TRBJ2-1; a weak D match, TRBD2 (7 bases). Germline values: CDR1 SGDLS, CDR2 YYNGEE. The CDR3 totals 15 residues. Deletions cut 0 bases from V and 4 bases from J, with 11 bases between. CDR3 bases read: TGTGCCAGCAGCGTAGTCGGGGGGCCATACAATGAG. This gives the protein CASSVVGGPYNE. The complete CDR3 sequence is CASSVVGGPYNEQFF.

This clone came up many times. The read comes to an end 3 residues before the CDR3 does, leaving the germline J gene to fill in the end. The chain uses TRBV12-3 or TRBV12-4 and TRBJ2-5; a weak D match, TRBD1 (6 bases). Trimming removed 3 bases from V and 2 bases from J, with 10 bases in between. The CDR3 sequence is 14 residues long. The chain's CDR3 is CASSFFGQQETQYF. Incomplete CDR3 DNA: TGTGCCAGCAGTTTTTTCGGACAGCAAGAGACC.

This clone was detected ten times or more. From the germline J gene comes the end of the CDR3, since the read stops 3 residues before it. The rearrangement uses TRBV12-3 or TRBV12-4 and TRBJ1-3, with D unresolved. CDR3 length: 14 amino acids. The V end lost 5 bases, the J end lost 2 bases, and 10 bases lay between the germline ends. The chain's CDR3 is CASSTRTAGNTIYF. CDR3 DNA (partial): TGTGCCAGCAGTACCCGGACTGCTGGAAACACC.